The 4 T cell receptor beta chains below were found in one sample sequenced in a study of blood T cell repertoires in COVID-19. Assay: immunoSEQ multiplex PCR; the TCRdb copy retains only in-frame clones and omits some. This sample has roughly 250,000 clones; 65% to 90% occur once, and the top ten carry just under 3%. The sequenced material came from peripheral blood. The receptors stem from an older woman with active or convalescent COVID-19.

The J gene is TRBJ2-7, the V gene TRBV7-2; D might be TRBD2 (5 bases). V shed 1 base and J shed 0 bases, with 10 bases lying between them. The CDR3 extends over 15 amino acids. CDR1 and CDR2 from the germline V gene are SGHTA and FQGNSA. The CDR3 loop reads CASSLVAGLSYEQYF. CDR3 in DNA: TGTGCCAGCAGCTTAGTCGCCGGACTCTCCTACGAGCAGTACTTC.

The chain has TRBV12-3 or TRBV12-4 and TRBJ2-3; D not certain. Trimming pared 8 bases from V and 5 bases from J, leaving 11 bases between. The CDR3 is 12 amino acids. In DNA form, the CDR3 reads TGTGCCAGCGGAGTGAATAGAGATACGCAGTATTTT. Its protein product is CASGVNRDTQYF.

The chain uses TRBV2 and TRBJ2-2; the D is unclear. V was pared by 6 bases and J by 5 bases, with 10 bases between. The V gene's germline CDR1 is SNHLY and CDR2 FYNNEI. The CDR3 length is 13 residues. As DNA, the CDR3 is TGTGCCAGCAGCGCCTCTCGGACCGGGGAGCTGTTTTTT. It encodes CASSASRTGELFF.

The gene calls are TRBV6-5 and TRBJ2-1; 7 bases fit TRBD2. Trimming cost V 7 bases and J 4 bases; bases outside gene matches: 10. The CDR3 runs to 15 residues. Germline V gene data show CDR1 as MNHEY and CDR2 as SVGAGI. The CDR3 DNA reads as TGTGCCAGCACGCCTAGCGGCCCACTTTACAATGAGCAGTTCTTC. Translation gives CASTPSGPLYNEQFF.